This record covers a single TCR beta chain. What it binds is unknown. The data derive from a study of T cells after yellow fever vaccination. The study's findings and limits: Post-booster samples contained most primary-vaccination clones (just under 98% CD4, roughly 88% CD8). CD4 and CD8 compartments shared a small share of clonotypes, likely from convergent recombination. By day 5 rather than day 15, the secondary response had peaked, though it was weaker.

Template-switching 5'RACE yielded the TCR cDNA; a universal primer site and UMIs were added in the process. From the 5' RACE reads, TCRdb called clonotypes with MiXCR, one entry per CDR3 protein. The sample lists over 150,000 distinct CDR3 sequences, approximately 6.2% seen once, with 2.5% to 3.5% in the top ten. The germline gives CDR1 SGHTA, CDR2 FQGNSA. The CDR3 consists of 15 residues. Trimming took off 3 bases at V and 0 bases at J, with 9 bases between the two ends. The receptor comes from a man younger than 35 who received the YFV17D yellow fever vaccine. The specimen was CD4+ T cells sorted from PBMCs, collected on the day of the first yellow fever vaccination. The chain joins TRBV7-2 to TRBJ1-3; D ambiguous. In DNA, the CDR3 is TGTGCCAGCAGCTTCTTAATCAGCTCTGGAAACACCATATATTTT. Translation: CASSFLISSGNTIYF.